The rows below give T cell receptor beta chains drawn from one sample of a study of tumor-infiltrating lymphocytes in localized non-small cell lung cancer. Assay used: immunoSEQ multiplex PCR; TCRdb lists only in-frame clones, some missing. The table lists about 9,200 clones, around three fifths of them singletons. The sample taken for sequencing was uninvolved lung tissue not adjacent to the tumor. These receptors were taken from a human donor with non-small cell lung cancer. Both conserved end residues are part of each CDR3. Each record gives: D gene, clone size, J gene, V gene, CDR3 DNA, CDR3 protein. D genes are given only for firm matches. Not all rows give a size; the values are once, few, many and, for expanded clones, a class.

TRBD2,NA,TRBJ2-5,TRBV7-7,TGTGCTAGCAGCTTAGAAGTTGGGGGGGGAGGAGAGACCCAGTACTTC,CASSLEVGGGGETQYF
TRBD2,NA,TRBJ2-1,TRBV11-2,TGTGCCAGCAGCCCCCCAGGGACTAGCGGGGGGGCCAACTACAATGAGCAGTTCTTC,CASSPPGTSGGANYNEQFF
TRBD1,NA,TRBJ1-4,TRBV25-1,TGTGCCAGCAGTGTCAGGGGGCAGGGTGAAAAACTGTTTTTT,CASSVRGQGEKLFF
TRBD1,NA,TRBJ2-7,TRBV6-5,TGTGCCAGCAGGAGGGACAGGGAGGCCTACGAGCAGTACTTC,CASRRDREAYEQYF
NA,NA,TRBJ2-5,TRBV7-2,TGTGCCAGCAGCTCGCCGGCCGAGGGAGAGACCCAGTACTTC,CASSSPAEGETQYF
NA,few,TRBJ1-1,TRBV28,TGTGCCAGCAGGGGTCCTGGGACTGAAGCTTTCTTT,CASRGPGTEAFF
TRBD1,NA,TRBJ1-4,TRBV4-3,TGCGCCAGCAGCCATGCGAGACAGGGGGCAACTAATGAAAAACTGTTTTTT,CASSHARQGATNEKLFF
NA,NA,TRBJ1-5,TRBV19,TGTGCCAGTAGTCCGACCCGTATTCAAGGGTACCACAATCAGCCCCAGCATTTT,CASSPTRIQGYHNQPQHF
NA,NA,TRBJ2-3,TRBV19,TGTGCCAGTAGTCCAGGGGGGCAGCGGGGGTTTAGCACAGATACGCAGTATTTT,CASSPGGQRGFSTDTQYF
NA,NA,TRBJ2-3,TRBV5-1,TGCGCCAGCAGCTTAGAGAGGACAGATACGCAGTATTTT,CASSLERTDTQYF
NA,NA,TRBJ2-7,TRBV5-6,TGTGCCAGCAGCTTGCCCGAGAGGGGCAGGGGCGAGCAGTACTTC,CASSLPERGRGEQYF
NA,few,TRBJ2-7,TRBV5-6,TGTGCCAGCAGCACTAGAAACGAGCAGTACTTC,CASSTRNEQYF
NA,NA,TRBJ1-1,TRBV14,TGTGCCAGCAGCCAGCCGGGGATGAACACTGAAGCTTTCTTT,CASSQPGMNTEAFF
TRBD1,NA,TRBJ1-1,TRBV19,TGTGCCAGTAGTATTATTGACAGGGACACTGAAGCTTTCTTT,CASSIIDRDTEAFF
NA,NA,TRBJ1-6,TRBV6-5,TGTGCCAGCAGTCTCCGGGTCCAGTATAATTCACCCCTCCACTTT,CASSLRVQYNSPLHF
TRBD2,NA,TRBJ2-2,TRBV28,TGTGCCAGTCTCTCAGCGGGGGGCGACACCGGGGAGCTGTTTTTT,CASLSAGGDTGELFF
TRBD2,NA,TRBJ2-7,TRBV4-1,TGCGCCAGCAGCCAAGGGACTAGCGGCTACGAGCAGTACTTC,CASSQGTSGYEQYF
TRBD1,NA,TRBJ1-1,TRBV6-5,TGTGCCAGCAGTCGAAGGACAGGGGGGACTGAAGCTTTCTTT,CASSRRTGGTEAFF
TRBD1,few,TRBJ1-6,TRBV9,TGTGCCAGCAGCGTAGCGGACAGGGCAAATTCACCCCTCCACTTT,CASSVADRANSPLHF
TRBD1,medium-sized,TRBJ1-3,TRBV5-8,TGTGCCAGCAGCCTACGGGGGACAGGTGGAAACACCATATATTTT,CASSLRGTGGNTIYF
NA,NA,TRBJ1-2,TRBV19,TGTGCCAGTAGTATAGATCTCTATAGGCCTGGCTACACCTTC,CASSIDLYRPGYTF
NA,NA,TRBJ1-1,TRBV7-2,TGTGCCAGCAGCTCGGCCGGGACAGAAGCTTTCTTT,CASSSAGTEAFF
NA,NA,TRBJ2-7,TRBV28,TGTGCCAGCAGTCCCCTTGTAGGCACAGGGTATTCCTACGAGCAGTACTTC,CASSPLVGTGYSYEQYF
TRBD1,NA,TRBJ2-3,TRBV5-1,TGCGCCAGCAGCACCGGGACAGTGGGTCGGGTTGGGCAGTATTTT,CASSTGTVGRVGQYF
NA,NA,TRBJ2-2,TRBV5-1,TGCGCCACCGCAGGGACTCAGAACACCGGGGAGCTGTTTTTT,CATAGTQNTGELFF
NA,NA,TRBJ2-7,TRBV28,TGTGCCAGCAGTTTGGGTCCGGCCTACGAGCAGTACTTC,CASSLGPAYEQYF
NA,NA,TRBJ2-1,TRBV7-3,TGTGCCAGCAGCTACGCAGGGCACGATCTCTCCTACAATGAGCAGTTCTTC,CASSYAGHDLSYNEQFF
TRBD1,few,TRBJ1-2,TRBV30,TGTGCCTGGAGTGGCTCCTCGACAGGGGCTGGCTATGGCTACACCTTC,CAWSGSSTGAGYGYTF
TRBD1,NA,TRBJ1-1,TRBV2,TGTGCGGCAGGGGGGAACACTGAAGCTTTCTTT,CAAGGNTEAFF
NA,once,TRBJ2-3,TRBV5-1,TGCGCCAGCAGCCGCGACAGAAATACGCAGTATTTT,CASSRDRNTQYF
NA,once,TRBJ2-7,TRBV5-1,TGCGCCAGCAGCTCCGGGACCCACTCCTACGAGCAGTACTTC,CASSSGTHSYEQYF
NA,few,TRBJ2-5,TRBV19,TGTGCCAGTAGTAACAGATTAGAGACCCAGTACTTC,CASSNRLETQYF
NA,NA,TRBJ2-1,TRBV28,TGTGCCAGCAGTTTCGGATTCTCCGTAAACAATGAGCAGTTCTTC,CASSFGFSVNNEQFF
TRBD1,medium-sized,TRBJ1-6,TRBV6-5,TGTGCCAGCACGTTGACAGGGTGGGATTCACCCCTCCACTTT,CASTLTGWDSPLHF
TRBD1,NA,TRBJ2-3,TRBV7-9,TGTGCCAGCAGCCTAGGACAGGGGGCTCAATCAGATACGCAGTATTTT,CASSLGQGAQSDTQYF
TRBD2,NA,TRBJ2-7,TRBV11-2,TGTGCCAGCAGCCAAGGGCGGGAGGTCGAGCAGTACTTC,CASSQGREVEQYF
NA,NA,TRBJ1-5,TRBV7-8,TGTGCCAGCAGCTTAACCTCAGGGAATCAGCCCCAGCATTTT,CASSLTSGNQPQHF
NA,NA,TRBJ2-7,TRBV10-2,TGCGCCAGCAGCGACTACCCCGAGCAGTACTTC,CASSDYPEQYF
NA,NA,TRBJ2-1,TRBV9,TGTGCCAGCAGCCCCTCTAGCGACTCCTCCTACAATGAGCAGTTCTTC,CASSPSSDSSYNEQFF
NA,NA,TRBJ2-7,TRBV28,TGTGCCAGCAGCCAGGGTTACGAGCAGTACTTC,CASSQGYEQYF
TRBD2,NA,TRBJ2-7,TRBV5-1,TGCGCCAGCAGCGGGGGGGACGAGCAGTACTTC,CASSGGDEQYF
TRBD1,NA,TRBJ2-2,TRBV7-8,TGTGCCAGCAGACAGACAGGGGCTTCGAACACCGGGGAGCTGTTTTTT,CASRQTGASNTGELFF
TRBD1,NA,TRBJ1-2,TRBV7-6,TGTGCCAGCAGCTTAGAGACAGGGGTAGGCTACACCTTC,CASSLETGVGYTF
NA,NA,TRBJ1-2,TRBV6-5,TGTGCCAGCAGTGACTGGACAGCTGACAACTATGGCTACACCTTC,CASSDWTADNYGYTF
TRBD1,NA,TRBJ1-1,TRBV5-1,TGCGCCAGCAGCTTGAATACAGGGGGCGCGATTACTGAAGCTTTCTTT,CASSLNTGGAITEAFF
TRBD2,NA,TRBJ2-5,TRBV9,TGTGCCAGCAGCGCGGGACTTAGCGGGGGGGTAGAGACCCAGTACTTC,CASSAGLSGGVETQYF
NA,NA,TRBJ1-2,TRBV9,TGTGCCAGCAGCGTAACAGGGAGAAATGGCTACACCTTC,CASSVTGRNGYTF
NA,NA,TRBJ2-7,TRBV27,TGTGCCAGCAGTTACGGGGATACCTACGAGCAGTACTTC,CASSYGDTYEQYF
TRBD1,NA,TRBJ2-1,TRBV5-1,TGCGCCAGCAGCTTGATCGGGACAGGGGGGAATGAGCAGTTCTTC,CASSLIGTGGNEQFF
NA,NA,TRBJ2-3,TRBV29-1,TGCAGCTCTGAGGGCCAGGGTCCAGATACGCAGTATTTT,CSSEGQGPDTQYF
NA,NA,TRBJ1-5,TRBV9,TGTGCCAGCAGCGCAAGCCCTGGTCAGCCCCAGCATTTT,CASSASPGQPQHF
NA,NA,TRBJ2-1,TRBV7-7,TGTGCTAGCAGCTTAAATTCAGGGGATGAGCAGTTCTTC,CASSLNSGDEQFF
NA,NA,TRBJ2-6,TRBV5-1,TGCGCCAGCAGCTTGACGGGGACTTCTGGGGCCAACGTCCTGACTTTC,CASSLTGTSGANVLTF
TRBD1,few,TRBJ2-1,TRBV2,TGTGCCAGCAGGACAGGGGTCAATGAGCAGTTCTTC,CASRTGVNEQFF